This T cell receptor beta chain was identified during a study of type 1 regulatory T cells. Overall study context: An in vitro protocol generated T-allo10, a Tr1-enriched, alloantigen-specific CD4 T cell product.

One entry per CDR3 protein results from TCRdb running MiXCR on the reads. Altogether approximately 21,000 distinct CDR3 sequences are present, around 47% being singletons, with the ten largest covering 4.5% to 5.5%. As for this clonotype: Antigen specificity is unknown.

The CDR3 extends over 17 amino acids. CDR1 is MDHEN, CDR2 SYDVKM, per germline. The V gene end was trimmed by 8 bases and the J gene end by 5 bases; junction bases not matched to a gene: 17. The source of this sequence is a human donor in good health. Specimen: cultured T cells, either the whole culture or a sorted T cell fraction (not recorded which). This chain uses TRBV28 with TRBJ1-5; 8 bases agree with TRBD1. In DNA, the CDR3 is TGTGCCAGCGACGACCCCCGTGGTCCAGGGGGCGATCAGCCCCAGCATTTT. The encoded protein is CASDDPRGPGGDQPQHF.